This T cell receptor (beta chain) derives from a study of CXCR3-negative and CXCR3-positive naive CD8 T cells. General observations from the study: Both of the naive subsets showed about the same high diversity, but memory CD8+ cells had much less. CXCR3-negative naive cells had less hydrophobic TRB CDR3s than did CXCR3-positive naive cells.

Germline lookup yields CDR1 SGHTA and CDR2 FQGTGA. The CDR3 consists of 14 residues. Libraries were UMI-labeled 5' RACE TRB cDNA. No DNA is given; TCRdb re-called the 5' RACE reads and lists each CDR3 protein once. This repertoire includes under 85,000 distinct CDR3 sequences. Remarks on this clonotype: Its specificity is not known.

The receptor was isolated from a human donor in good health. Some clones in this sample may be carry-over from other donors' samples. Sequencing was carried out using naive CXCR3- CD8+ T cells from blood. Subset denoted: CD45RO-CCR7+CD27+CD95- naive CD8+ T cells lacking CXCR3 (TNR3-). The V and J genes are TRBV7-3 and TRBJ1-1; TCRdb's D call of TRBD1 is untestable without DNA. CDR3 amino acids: CASSPFGRGTEAFF.